Listed here are 21 T cell receptor beta chains from one sample, sequenced in a study of spatial heterogeneity in lung cancer. TCRdb recomputed calls from the 5' RACE reads with MiXCR, one row per CDR3 protein. Of about 10,000 distinct CDR3 sequences in the sample, around 3.9% were seen once. The time point here: blood taken at disease recurrence. Sequencing was performed on whole RNA extracted from tumor and nontumor lung tissue, or from frozen PBMC, and the material was left unsorted. Sequencing was performed on PBMCs, taken at recurrence. The receptor set was obtained from a female donor with early-stage non-small cell lung cancer.

The sample holds many counts of this clonotype. This beta chain slipped into a library made for alpha chains as a stray read, so its size is not meaningful. The genes are TRBV6-5 and TRBJ2-5, with TRBD2 matching 7 bases. Germline assignment: CDR1 MNHEY and CDR2 SVGAGI. The length of the CDR3 is 15 residues. After removal of 0 bases from V and 4 bases from J, the junction contained 5 bases not matched to a gene. CDR3 residues: CASSYSGGGRETQYF. CDR3 in DNA: TGTGCCAGCAGTTACTCGGGGGGAGGGAGAGAGACCCAGTACTTC.

This clonotype was seen ten or more times. Since the library was made to target alpha chains, this beta chain is a stray read and its abundance is not meaningful. The chain carries TRBV14 and TRBJ2-5; weak D call: TRBD2 (6 bases). CDR3 length: 15 residues. Trimming took off 4 bases at V and 5 bases at J, with 17 bases between the two ends. Germline V gene data show CDR1 as SGHDN and CDR2 as FVKESK. The CDR3 bases are TGTGCCAGCAGCCGACCGGGACTCAGGGTGGAGACCCAGTACTTC. Translating gives CASSRPGLRVETQYF.

The table lists this clonotype with many counts. Since the library was made to target alpha chains, this beta chain is a stray read and its abundance is not meaningful. The chain recombines TRBV27 with TRBJ2-7; unclear D gene. Germline-derived CDR1 and CDR2 are MNHEY and SMNVEV (reference sequence). The germline V and J ends were trimmed by 6 bases and 2 bases, with 11 bases remaining between them. The length of the CDR3 is 13 residues. CDR3 bases: TGTGCCAGCAGAGAGACTCTTCCCTACGAGCAGTACTTC. Residues: CASRETLPYEQYF.

This clonotype was detected ten times or more. Found in a library prepared for alpha chains, this beta chain is an off-target read, and its abundance has little meaning. This sequence joins TRBV7-6 and TRBJ2-3; maybe TRBD2 (5 bases). The V end was cut by 2 bases, the J end by 6 bases, with 12 bases between. Germline V CDR1 and CDR2: SGHVS, FNYEAQ. The CDR3 covers 14 residues. The CDR3 coding sequence is TGTGCCAGCAGCTTAACCCTAGCCTCGGATACGCAGTATTTT. This gives the protein CASSLTLASDTQYF.

In regard to this clonotype: This beta chain slipped into a library made for alpha chains as a stray read, so its size is not meaningful. V usage is TRBV19 and J usage is TRBJ2-4; D tentatively reads TRBD1 or TRBD2 (5 bases each). Germline V gene lookup returns CDR1 LNHDA and CDR2 SQIVND (reference sequence). The CDR3 sequence is 19 residues long. Trimming took 1 base from V and 0 from J, leaving 19 bases between them. The CDR3 DNA reads TGTGCCAGTAGTATAGCCAGAGGGAGACAGTCCGGAGCCAAAAACATTCAGTACTTC. Its translation: CASSIARGRQSGAKNIQYF. Full variable domain (missing parts from reference TRBV19 and TRBJ2-4): DGGITQSPKYLFRKEGQNVTLSCEQNLNHDAMYWYRQDPGQGLRLIYYSQIVNDFQKGDIAEGYSVSREKKESFPLTVTSAQKNPTAFYLCASSIARGRQSGAKNIQYFGAGTRLSVL.

There are many counts of this clonotype. The library was prepared for alpha chains; this beta chain is a stray read, so its frequency means little. The chain carries TRBV11-3 and TRBJ2-5, with D hard to call. This CDR3 region has 13 residues. CDR1 SGHNT and CDR2 YENEEA come from the germline V gene. Trimming took off 6 bases at V and 5 bases at J, with 13 bases between the two ends. CDR3 nucleotides: TGTGCCAGCAGTAGTGCGATTATGGAGACCCAGTACTTC. Its translation: CASSSAIMETQYF.

To note about this clonotype: This beta chain slipped into a library made for alpha chains as a stray read, so its size is not meaningful. The V gene is TRBV4-1, the J gene TRBJ1-2; D is unclear. The ends were cut back, 1 base at V and 3 bases at J, with 9 bases in the middle. Germline V lookup: CDR1 MGHRA, CDR2 YSYEKL. The CDR3 has 14 amino acids. In DNA, the CDR3 is TGCGCCAGCAGCCAAGGACTGCATTACTATGGCTACACCTTC. This gives the protein CASSQGLHYYGYTF.

Notes on this clonotype: Within a library made for alpha chains, this beta chain is off target, and its count is uninformative. The V call is TRBV30, the J call TRBJ2-5, with D hard to call. CDR1 GTSNPN and CDR2 SVGIG come from the germline V gene (reference sequence). Trimming removed 4 bases from V and 3 bases from J, with 9 bases in between. CDR3 length equals 12 residues. This CDR3 is CAWNGYEETQYF. In DNA, the CDR3 is TGTGCCTGGAATGGGTACGAAGAGACCCAGTACTTC. Using reference TRBV30 and TRBJ2-5 for the parts outside the CDR3, the full variable domain is SQTIHQWPATLVQPVGSPLSLECTVEGTSNPNLYWYRQAAGRGLQLLFYSVGIGQISSEVPQNLSASRPQDRQFILSSKKLLLSDSGFYLCAWNGYEETQYFGPGTRLLVL.

This clonotype occurred many times. This beta chain is off target for a library built for alpha chains, so its abundance means little. The genes are TRBV24-1 and TRBJ2-2; no clear D. V lost 5 bases to trimming and J lost 5 bases, with 5 bases between them. The CDR3 covers 12 residues. Germline-derived CDR1 and CDR2 are KGHDR and SFDVKD. The CDR3 region is CATSVGTGELFF. The DNA of the CDR3 is TGTGCCACCAGTGTGGGGACCGGGGAGCTGTTTTTT.

This clonotype came up many times. This beta chain represents an off-target read in a library built for alpha chains; its size is of limited meaning. The J gene is TRBJ1-2, the V gene TRBV29-1; D may be TRBD1 (6 bases). This CDR3 is built from 12 residues. The ends were cut back, 1 base at V and 4 bases at J, with 7 bases in the middle. Germline V lookup: CDR1 SQVTM, CDR2 ANQGSEA. CDR3 residues: CSVEAGAYGYTF. The CDR3 DNA sequence: TGCAGCGTTGAAGCAGGGGCCTATGGCTACACCTTC.

Many counts were recorded for this clonotype. In a library made to pick up alpha chains, this beta chain is a stray read with a size that means little. The chain links TRBV20-1 to TRBJ2-5, with 8 bases identical to TRBD2. This CDR3 is 13 amino acids long. V gave up 6 bases and J gave up 3 bases; unmatched junction bases: 6. The germline V gene encodes CDR1 DFQATT and CDR2 SNEGSKA (reference sequence). CDR3 bases: TGCAGTGCCTATCAGCGGGGGAAAGAGACCCAGTACTTC. Translating gives CSAYQRGKETQYF.

This clonotype was seen many times. Because this beta chain is a stray read in a library intended to capture alpha chains, its abundance should not be given much weight. The V gene is TRBV7-9, the J gene TRBJ2-5; 13 nucleotides align to TRBD2. Germline CDR1 is SEHNR and CDR2 is FQNEAQ (reference sequence). This CDR3 has 15 amino acids. J lost 3 bases, V lost 3 bases, and 1 base had no gene match. CDR3 protein: CASSFGLAGEETQYF. DNA for the CDR3: TGTGCCAGCAGCTTCGGACTAGCGGGGGAAGAGACCCAGTACTTC.

Points on this clonotype: With the library built for alpha chains, this beta chain is off target and its frequency is not meaningful. The chain combines TRBV7-3 with TRBJ1-1, with TRBD1 as a possible D gene (5 bases). CDR3 size: 15 residues. V lost 0 bases, J lost 1 base, and 9 bases lay in between. CDR1 is SGHTA and CDR2 is FQGTGA in the germline V gene. This CDR3 is CASSLTGGPNTEAFF. The CDR3 DNA reads TGTGCCAGCAGCTTAACGGGGGGACCGAACACTGAAGCTTTCTTT.

This clonotype was seen ten or more times. The size of this beta chain means little, since it is a stray read in a library made for alpha chains. The CDR3 nucleotides read TGTGCCAGCAGCCCGAGGGAGCGACTCACAGATACGCAGTATTTT. It specifies CASSPRERLTDTQYF. The rearrangement uses TRBV7-9 and TRBJ2-3; possible D gene TRBD2, 5 bases. CDR3 length equals 15 residues. Germline V gene sequence: CDR1 SEHNR, CDR2 FQNEAQ (reference sequence). V lost 5 bases to trimming and J lost 2 bases, with 14 bases between them.

This clonotype was seen ten or more times. Little can be read into the size of this beta chain, an off-target read in a library designed for alpha chains. The chain uses TRBV6-2 or TRBV6-3 and TRBJ2-1; 8 nucleotides agree with TRBD2. V was pared by 0 bases and J by 5 bases, with 9 bases of the junction left unmatched. Germline V gene data show CDR1 as MNHEY and CDR2 as SVGEGT. The CDR3 has 17 amino acids. The CDR3 bases are TGTGCCAGCAGTTACTCGCGGCGGGGGGCCACCAACAATGAGCAGTTCTTC. It codes for CASSYSRRGATNNEQFF.

This clonotype was seen repeatedly, ten times or more. As an off-target read in a library built for alpha chains, this beta chain has a frequency of little significance. The chain employs TRBV28 and TRBJ2-1; perhaps TRBD2 as D (6 bases). V lost 8 bases and J lost 8, with 22 bases in between. The CDR3 sequence is 15 residues long. In germline, CDR1 is MDHEN, CDR2 SYDVKM. Written as DNA, the CDR3 is TGTGCCAGCTCCCCAGGAGGGGTGGGATTCGATGAGCAGTTCTTC. Translation: CASSPGGVGFDEQFF.

This clonotype was counted ten times or more. Little can be read into the size of this beta chain, an off-target read in a library designed for alpha chains. V is TRBV2 and J is TRBJ1-1; a weak D match, TRBD1 (6 bases). There are 14 residues in the CDR3. The V end lost 5 bases, the J end lost 5 bases, and 15 bases lay between the germline ends. Germline values: CDR1 SNHLY, CDR2 FYNNEI. In DNA, the CDR3 is TGTGCCAGCAGTCACCTGACAGGTCGGACTGAAGCTTTCTTT. It codes for CASSHLTGRTEAFF.

This clonotype was detected ten times or more. The library was built for alpha chains, so this beta chain is an off-target read and its size means little. The chain links TRBV29-1 to TRBJ1-1, with a tentative D call TRBD1 (6 bases). Germline CDR1 and CDR2: SQVTM and ANQGSEA. The germline V and J ends were trimmed by 5 bases and 4 bases, with 14 bases remaining between them. The CDR3 loop spans 13 amino acids. CDR3 sequence reads: CSVLGGPSTEAFF. The CDR3 coding sequence is TGCAGCGTTCTGGGGGGCCCCTCCACTGAAGCTTTCTTT.

This clonotype came up a few times. This beta chain slipped into a library made for alpha chains as a stray read, so its size is not meaningful. J is TRBJ2-7 and V is TRBV28; tentatively, D is TRBD1 (6 bases). V shed 5 bases and J shed 0 bases, with 17 bases lying between them. The CDR3 sequence is 16 residues long. The germline V gene has CDR1 MDHEN and CDR2 SYDVKM. Written as DNA, the CDR3 is TGTGCCAGCAGTATCCCAGCAGGGGTTCTCTCCTACGAGCAGTACTTC. It yields the protein CASSIPAGVLSYEQYF.

This clonotype was detected ten times or more. This beta chain turned up in a library designed for alpha chains; as an off-target read, its abundance says little. V is TRBV12-3 or TRBV12-4 and J is TRBJ2-7; D ambiguous. CDR3 size: 14 residues. V was cut by 8 bases and J by 1 base, with 15 bases left in between. CDR3 sequence: CASATDRHSYEQYF. The CDR3 DNA sequence: TGTGCCAGCGCTACCGATAGGCATTCCTACGAGCAGTACTTC.

At least ten counts were recorded for this clonotype. Little can be read into the size of this beta chain, an off-target read in a library designed for alpha chains. This sequence joins TRBV7-2 and TRBJ1-1; D call uncertain. Deletions cut 7 bases from V and 3 bases from J, with 9 bases between. CDR3 size: 12 residues. Germline V gene data show CDR1 as SGHTA and CDR2 as FQGNSA. The CDR3 sequence: CASNRDDTEAFF. Here the CDR3 DNA reads TGTGCCAGCAATAGAGACGACACTGAAGCTTTCTTT.